The 13 T cell receptor beta chains listed next were all sequenced from one sample in a study of T cell responses to AZD1222 COVID-19 vaccine. Generated by immunoSEQ multiplex PCR, the TCRdb table keeps only in-frame clones and is missing some. The sample records under 150,000 clones, roughly 91% being singletons. Sequencing was performed on peripheral blood, taken 28 days after the second AZD1222 dose. The receptor source for this set is an adult who received the AZD1222 COVID-19 vaccine.

This clone has only one observation. The chain combines TRBV7-9 with TRBJ1-1, with 7 bases aligning to TRBD1. This CDR3 has 15 residues. With 5 bases clipped from V and 0 bases from J, the junction kept 6 bases outside the gene matches. Germline V CDR1 and CDR2: SEHNR, FQNEAQ (reference sequence). CDR3 loop: CASSIQGSMNTEAFF. CDR3 DNA sequence: TGTGCCAGCAGCATACAGGGGTCCATGAACACTGAAGCTTTCTTT.

This chain links TRBV19 with TRBJ1-1; weak D call: TRBD1 (5 bases). The V gene's germline CDR1 is LNHDA and CDR2 SQIVND (reference sequence). The CDR3 runs 14 residues. V was cut by 5 bases and J by 1 base, with 11 bases left in between. CDR3 nucleotide sequence: TGTGCCAGTAGTCGGGGCAGGGCGAACACTGAAGCTTTCTTT. This codes for CASSRGRANTEAFF.

The genes are TRBV27 and TRBJ1-2, with unresolved D. In germline, CDR1 is MNHEY, CDR2 SMNVEV (reference sequence). Deletions cut 3 bases from V and 3 bases from J, with 14 bases between. The CDR3 loop spans 15 amino acids. CDR3 coding DNA: TGTGCCAGCAGTTTTTTGTCTCGCTCTGACTATGGCTACACCTTC. Protein sequence: CASSFLSRSDYGYTF.

V usage is TRBV7-3 and J usage is TRBJ1-6, with D maybe TRBD1 (6 bases). The CDR3 totals 14 residues. Trimming shortened V by 4 bases and J by 6 bases, and 10 bases separated the two germline ends. Germline CDR1 SGHTA, CDR2 FQGTGA. The CDR3 sequence is CASSSGQSNSPLHF. CDR3 DNA: TGTGCCAGCAGCTCAGGACAGTCTAATTCACCCCTCCACTTT.

CDR3 sequence: CASSIRLQETQYF. The CDR3 region has the DNA TGTGCCAGTAGTATTCGACTACAAGAGACCCAGTACTTC. This rearrangement joins TRBV19 to TRBJ2-5; the D gene is possibly TRBD2 (5 bases). The V gene lost 3 bases and the J gene lost 2 bases, with 7 bases spanning the gap. There are 13 residues in the CDR3. Germline assignment: CDR1 LNHDA and CDR2 SQIVND (reference sequence).

For this clone: At the DNA level, this CDR3 is encoded by other sequences in the same sample as well. The chain recombines TRBV7-8 with TRBJ1-1; TRBD1 aligns across 8 bases. CDR3 length equals 16 residues. V trimming: 2 bases; J trimming: 1 base; junction bases outside the gene matches: 6. The germline gives CDR1 SGHVS, CDR2 FQNEAQ. CDR3 sequence reads: CASSLRQGLGNTEAFF. The CDR3 nucleotides are TGTGCCAGCAGCTTAAGACAGGGGTTAGGGAACACTGAAGCTTTCTTT. Filled out from reference TRBV7-8 and TRBJ1-1, the complete variable domain reads GAGVSQSPRYKVAKRGQDVALRCDPISGHVSLFWYQQALGQGPEFLTYFQNEAQLDKSGLPSDRFFAERPEGSVSTLKIQRTQQEDSAVYLCASSLRQGLGNTEAFFGQGTRLTVV.

The CDR3 here is CASTTGTGIHEQYF. CDR3 nucleotides: TGTGCCAGCACCACCGGGACAGGGATCCACGAGCAGTACTTC. The chain uses TRBV2 and TRBJ2-7; TRBD1 agrees at 9 bases. V was clipped by 7 bases and J by 5 bases; unmatched bases: 9. Germline loops: CDR1 SNHLY, CDR2 FYNNEI. This CDR3 contains 14 residues. Full variable domain (missing parts from reference TRBV2 and TRBJ2-7): EPEVTQTPSHQVTQMGQEVILRCVPISNHLYFYWYRQILGQKVEFLVSFYNNEISEKSEIFDDQFSVERPDGSNFTLKIRSTKLEDSAMYFCASTTGTGIHEQYFGPGTRLTVT.

The chain has TRBV10-3 and TRBJ1-2, with D perhaps matching TRBD1 (6 bases). CDR1 and CDR2 from the germline V gene are ENHRY and SYGVKD. The CDR3 sequence is 15 residues long. V was clipped by 0 bases and J by 2 bases, with 10 bases between them. CDR3 nucleotides: TGTGCCATCAGTGAGTCGGGGGCAGAGAACTATGGCTACACCTTC. Translation gives CAISESGAENYGYTF.

The rearrangement joins TRBV27 to TRBJ2-7; 7 nucleotides align to TRBD1. CDR1 is MNHEY and CDR2 is SMNVEV in the germline V gene (reference sequence). Germline trimming cut 2 bases from V and 4 bases from J; bases unmatched to any gene: 5. CDR3 length: 14 residues. The CDR3 protein is CASSLKKQGYEQYF. CDR3 coding DNA: TGTGCCAGCAGTTTAAAAAAACAGGGGTACGAGCAGTACTTC.

The chain recombines TRBV5-1 with TRBJ2-3; TRBD1 matches at 8 bases. The J segment lost 4 bases and the V segment lost 9 bases, leaving 10 bases of the junction unmatched. CDR1 and CDR2 (germline): SGHRS, YFSETQ. CDR3 length equals 14 residues. For the CDR3, the DNA is TGCGCCACTACTCCGGGACAGGCATCAGATACGCAGTATTTT. This codes for CATTPGQASDTQYF.

CDR3 in DNA: TGTGCCAGCAGCCAAGGTTTGAGGGCTAGCGGGGCTGAGACCCAGTACTTC. Translating gives CASSQGLRASGAETQYF. The chain joins TRBV3-1 (or the pseudogene TRBV3-2) to TRBJ2-5, with 9 bases fitting TRBD2. Germline assignment: CDR1 LGHDT and CDR2 YNNKEL (reference sequence). The CDR3 consists of 17 residues. V lost 1 base, J lost 5 bases, and 11 bases stayed unmatched.

The chain combines TRBV7-9 with TRBJ1-6, with TRBD1 matching over 8 bases. CDR1 is SEHNR, CDR2 FQNEAQ, per germline (reference sequence). The V gene end was trimmed by 5 bases and the J gene end by 15 bases; junction bases not matched to a gene: 15. CDR3 length equals 15 residues. CDR3 protein: CASSQGQGRPFLLHF. CDR3 bases: TGTGCCAGCAGCCAAGGACAGGGAAGACCATTTCTCCTCCACTTT. Full variable domain (rest looked up from reference TRBV7-9 and TRBJ1-6): DTGVSQNPRHKITKRGQNVTFRCDPISEHNRLYWYRQTLGQGPEFLTYFQNEAQLEKSRLLSDRFSAERPKGSFSTLEIQRTEQGDSAMYLCASSQGQGRPFLLHFGNGTRLTVT.

The chain recombines TRBV9 with TRBJ1-3, with unresolved D. Germline-derived CDR1 and CDR2 are SGDLS and YYNGEE. The length of the CDR3 is 14 residues. V lost 4 bases to trimming and J lost 4 bases, with 12 bases between them. The CDR3 is CASSPAYGGNTIYF. In DNA form, the CDR3 reads TGTGCCAGCAGCCCCGCCTACGGAGGAAACACCATATATTTT.